These 24 T cell receptor beta chains were all obtained from the same sample, sequenced in a study of spatial heterogeneity in lung cancer. From the 5' RACE reads, TCRdb called clonotypes with MiXCR, one entry per CDR3 protein. The sample has some 12,000 distinct CDR3 sequences, 5.5% to 8% seen once; the top ten hold approximately 10%. Time point indicated: sample taken at primary tumor resection. Tumor, nontumor lung or frozen PBMC supplied whole RNA, sequenced without sorting. The sequencing here drew on normal lung tissue next to the tumor, taken at surgery. These receptors all stem from a male donor with early-stage non-small cell lung cancer.

This clonotype was seen ten or more times. With the library built for alpha chains, this beta chain is off target and its frequency is not meaningful. V and J are TRBV19 and TRBJ2-5; D might be TRBD2 (6 bases). The CDR3 is made up of 17 amino acids. V was cut by 4 bases and J by 2 bases, with 20 bases left in between. Per germline, CDR1 LNHDA and CDR2 SQIVND (reference sequence). CDR3 sequence reads: CASSKTRLARTQETQYF. The CDR3, as DNA: TGTGCCAGTAGTAAGACGAGGCTAGCGCGGACGCAAGAGACCCAGTACTTC.

This clonotype is judged medium-sized. This beta chain is a stray read from a library made for alpha chains; its abundance is not meaningful. The chain has TRBV30 and TRBJ2-4, with 7 bases aligning to TRBD1. Germline V gives CDR1 GTSNPN, CDR2 SVGIG (reference sequence). CDR3 size: 14 residues. Trimming at V came to 5 bases and at J to 0 bases, leaving 4 bases not matched to a gene. CDR3 region: CAWGGQLAKNIQYF. Written as DNA, the CDR3 is TGTGCCTGGGGGGGACAGCTAGCCAAAAACATTCAGTACTTC.

This clonotype was found many times. Because this beta chain is a stray read in a library intended to capture alpha chains, its abundance should not be given much weight. This chain joins TRBV2 and TRBJ2-5; possibly TRBD2 for D (6 bases). CDR3 length: 13 residues. Deletions cut 7 bases from V and 2 bases from J, with 11 bases between. Germline-derived CDR1 and CDR2 are SNHLY and FYNNEI. Here the CDR3 DNA reads TGTGCCAGCAACGAGGGGAGGCAAGAGACCCAGTACTTC. Its protein is CASNEGRQETQYF. Using reference TRBV2 and TRBJ2-5 for the parts outside the CDR3, the full variable domain is EPEVTQTPSHQVTQMGQEVILRCVPISNHLYFYWYRQILGQKVEFLVSFYNNEISEKSEIFDDQFSVERPDGSNFTLKIRSTKLEDSAMYFCASNEGRQETQYFGPGTRLLVL.

This clonotype has just a few counts. This beta chain appears as a stray read in a library generated for alpha chains; its size is not informative. The CDR3 DNA is TGTGCCAGCAGCCAAGATAGGCGACTCCTGTGGACCGGGGAGCTGTTTTTT. Its translation is CASSQDRRLLWTGELFF. V is TRBV3-1 and J is TRBJ2-2; no clear D gene. The CDR3 runs to 17 residues. V shed 0 bases and J shed 5 bases, with 16 bases lying between them. Germline CDR1 LGHDT, CDR2 YNNKEL (reference sequence).

Notes on this clonotype: The library was prepared for alpha chains; this beta chain is a stray read, so its frequency means little. The chain recombines TRBV10-3 with TRBJ2-3, with D maybe TRBD1 (6 bases). The CDR3 has 14 amino acids. Germline V gene sequence: CDR1 ENHRY, CDR2 SYGVKD. V was shortened by 9 bases and J by 1 base, with 14 bases between the two germline ends. This CDR3 is CAIGGPTRTDTQYF. CDR3 sequence (DNA): TGTGCCATAGGGGGACCGACCCGCACAGATACGCAGTATTTT.

This clonotype was seen many times. The size of this beta chain means little, since it is a stray read in a library made for alpha chains. This chain links TRBV7-9 with TRBJ1-2; no clear D. The CDR3 extends over 13 amino acids. Germline V gene sequence: CDR1 SEHNR, CDR2 FQNEAQ (reference sequence). V shed 5 bases and J shed 6 bases, with 13 bases lying between them. In DNA, the CDR3 is TGTGCCAGCAGCGTCGGAGGGATAGATGGCTACACCTTC. This translates into CASSVGGIDGYTF.

This clonotype appeared many times. This beta chain was picked up by a library intended for alpha chains and is off target, so its count carries little meaning. The chain carries TRBV11-2 and TRBJ2-3, with D hard to call. Germline CDR1 is SGHAT and CDR2 is FQNNGV. CDR3 length: 13 residues. Trimming took 2 bases from V and 2 from J, leaving 5 bases between them. CDR3 nucleotide sequence: TGTGCCAGCAGCTTAACTAACACAGATACGCAGTATTTT. Amino acids: CASSLTNTDTQYF. The full variable domain, completed using reference TRBV11-2 and TRBJ2-3, is EAGVAQSPRYKIIEKRQSVAFWCNPISGHATLYWYQQILGQGPKLLIQFQNNGVVDDSQLPKDRFSAERLKGVDSTLKIQPAKLEDSAVYLCASSLTNTDTQYFGPGTRLTVL.

This clonotype is labeled medium-sized. The size of this beta chain means little, since it is a stray read in a library made for alpha chains. This chain uses TRBV6-2 or TRBV6-3 with TRBJ2-5, with D unclear. The CDR3 totals 12 residues. Germline values: CDR1 MNHEY, CDR2 SVGEGT. V was clipped by 6 bases and J by 4 bases, with 9 bases between them. The CDR3 region is CASRQDGETQYF. The DNA of the CDR3 is TGTGCCAGCAGGCAGGACGGAGAGACCCAGTACTTC.

This clonotype was seen at least ten times. The size of this beta chain means little, since it is a stray read in a library made for alpha chains. The gene calls are TRBV12-3 or TRBV12-4 and TRBJ2-3; no clear D. V was pared by 3 bases and J by 2 bases, with 9 bases between. The CDR3 contains 14 residues. The CDR3 loop reads CASSLLRYTDTQYF. The DNA for the CDR3 is TGTGCCAGCAGTTTGCTTCGATACACAGATACGCAGTATTTT.

At least ten counts were recorded for this clonotype. A library prepared for alpha chains yielded this beta chain as an off-target read; its size is of little meaning. J is TRBJ2-1 and V is TRBV7-9, with 10 bases lining up with TRBD2. The germline CDR1 and CDR2 sequences are SEHNR and FQNEAQ (reference sequence). The CDR3 totals 16 residues. The junction had 9 bases not matched to a gene; V was cut back by 5 bases and J by 5 bases. The CDR3 loop is CASSGEASGRNNEQFF. CDR3 DNA: TGTGCCAGCAGCGGAGAGGCTAGCGGGAGAAACAATGAGCAGTTCTTC.

This clonotype appeared a few times. Because the library targeted alpha chains, this beta chain is an off-target read whose size means little. CDR3 protein: CASKTGGWNTEAFF. Here the CDR3 DNA reads TGTGCCAGTAAGACAGGTGGTTGGAACACTGAAGCTTTCTTT. This chain links TRBV2 with TRBJ1-1; perhaps TRBD1 as D (6 bases). Trimming removed 9 bases from V and 1 base from J, with 15 bases in between. CDR3 length: 14 residues. Germline lookup yields CDR1 SNHLY and CDR2 FYNNEI.

Notes on this clonotype: Found in a library prepared for alpha chains, this beta chain is an off-target read, and its abundance has little meaning. This chain uses TRBV12-3 or TRBV12-4 with TRBJ2-1; 9 nucleotides line up with TRBD1. The CDR3 contains 15 residues. V shed 5 bases and J 4 bases; nucleotides not matched to a gene: 6. The CDR3 DNA reads TGTGCCAGCAGTCCCCCGGGACAGGGTTACAATGAGCAGTTCTTC. As protein: CASSPPGQGYNEQFF.

This clonotype showed up many times. This beta chain is a stray sequence in a library constructed for alpha chains; its clone size is not meaningful. V and J are TRBV10-3 and TRBJ2-3, with unresolved D. Trimming pared 5 bases from V and 2 bases from J, leaving 11 bases between. CDR3 size: 14 residues. CDR1 is ENHRY and CDR2 is SYGVKD in the germline V gene. The CDR3 spells CAISTPRVTDTQYF. The CDR3 region has the DNA TGTGCCATCAGTACACCTCGAGTCACAGATACGCAGTATTTT.

This clonotype occurred many times. Being off target in a library aimed at alpha chains, this beta chain has a size of little meaning. The J gene is TRBJ1-2, the V gene TRBV10-3; maybe TRBD1 (5 bases). The CDR3 loop spans 16 amino acids. V was trimmed by 4 bases and J by 0 bases, leaving 15 bases between them. Germline assignment: CDR1 ENHRY and CDR2 SYGVKD. The CDR3 protein is CAISAEPPGPNYGYTF. The CDR3 nucleotides read TGTGCCATCAGTGCCGAACCCCCGGGACCTAACTATGGCTACACCTTC.

This clonotype was counted ten times or more. This beta chain was picked up by a library intended for alpha chains and is off target, so its count carries little meaning. This chain joins TRBV4-2 and TRBJ2-1; 7 bases line up with TRBD2. Germline trimming cut 3 bases from V and 6 bases from J; bases unmatched to any gene: 14. The CDR3 extends over 17 amino acids. Per the germline V gene, CDR1 is LGHNA and CDR2 is YNFKEQ. The CDR3 loop reads CASSQEYGGSGLNEQFF. CDR3 sequence (DNA): TGTGCCAGCAGCCAGGAGTACGGCGGGAGTGGGCTCAATGAGCAGTTCTTC.

Many counts were recorded for this clonotype. Because this beta chain is a stray read in a library intended to capture alpha chains, its abundance should not be given much weight. The V gene is TRBV5-6, the J gene TRBJ1-2, with 8 nucleotides matching TRBD1. The CDR3 runs 16 residues. V shed 5 bases and J 4 bases; nucleotides not matched to a gene: 13. The germline CDR1 and CDR2 sequences are SGHDT and YYEEEE. The CDR3 sequence: CASSRGQAFAFYGYTF. CDR3 nucleotides: TGTGCCAGCAGTCGGGGACAGGCGTTTGCATTCTATGGCTACACCTTC.

Within the sample, this clonotype is medium-sized (0.01 to 0.1%). This beta chain appears as a stray read in a library generated for alpha chains; its size is not informative. The CDR3 region is CASSLGLLDEQFF. DNA of the CDR3: TGTGCCAGCAGCTTAGGACTCTTGGATGAGCAGTTCTTC. The rearrangement uses TRBV11-3 and TRBJ2-1; unclear D gene. V was cut by 1 base and J by 8 bases, with 9 bases left in between. The germline V gene has CDR1 SGHNT and CDR2 YENEEA. This CDR3 spans 13 amino acids.

With respect to this clonotype: Since the library was made to target alpha chains, this beta chain is a stray read and its abundance is not meaningful. The chain uses TRBV30 and TRBJ2-7; 11 positions match TRBD2. This CDR3 has 14 residues. The V gene end was trimmed by 7 bases and the J gene end by 6 bases; junction bases not matched to a gene: 11. Germline V gives CDR1 GTSNPN, CDR2 SVGIG (reference sequence). In nucleotides, the CDR3 is TGTGCCTTAAAACCGGGACTAGCGGCCGGCGAGCAGTACTTC. Translated: CALKPGLAAGEQYF.

By share, this clonotype counts as medium-sized (0.01 to 0.1%). This beta chain lies outside the target of a library built for alpha chains; its clone size means little. The gene calls are TRBV10-3 and TRBJ2-1, with 10 bases aligning to TRBD2. CDR1 and CDR2 from the germline V gene are ENHRY and SYGVKD. J gave up 5 bases and V 9 bases, and 4 bases lay outside the gene matches. This CDR3 spans 13 amino acids. CDR3 residues: CAILAGEDNEQFF. CDR3 in DNA: TGTGCCATTCTAGCGGGAGAGGACAATGAGCAGTTCTTC.

This clonotype has more than one count but fewer than ten. Within a library made for alpha chains, this beta chain is off target, and its count is uninformative. The J gene is TRBJ2-7, the V gene TRBV12-3 or TRBV12-4, with 9 nucleotides matching TRBD1. CDR3 length: 14 residues. J lost 3 bases, V lost 5 bases, and 5 bases had no gene match. Here the CDR3 DNA reads TGTGCCAGCAGTCCACCGGGACAGGGCTACGAGCAGTACTTC. Protein: CASSPPGQGYEQYF.

This clonotype was seen at least ten times. This beta chain appears as a stray read in a library generated for alpha chains; its size is not informative. This chain uses TRBV4-3 with TRBJ1-2, with D hard to call. With 1 base removed from V and 7 bases from J, the gap between germline ends came to 10 bases. There are 13 residues in the CDR3. The germline CDR1 and CDR2 sequences are LGHNA and YSLEER. CDR3 loop: CASSQGTYAGYTF. CDR3 sequence (DNA): TGCGCCAGCAGCCAAGGGACGTACGCTGGCTACACCTTC.

This clonotype was counted at least ten times. Since it is a stray read in a library aimed at alpha chains, this beta chain has a size that is not meaningful. This chain links TRBV11-2 with TRBJ2-3; D is unclear. Trimming pared 8 bases from V and 2 bases from J, leaving 11 bases between. The CDR3 spans 13 residues. The germline CDR1 and CDR2 sequences are SGHAT and FQNNGV. Here the CDR3 reads CASSARTTDTQYF. DNA for the CDR3: TGTGCCAGCTCGGCTCGGACCACAGATACGCAGTATTTT.

In its sample, this clonotype ranks as medium-sized. In a library made to pick up alpha chains, this beta chain is a stray read with a size that means little. The rearrangement uses TRBV19 and TRBJ2-1; D may match TRBD1 or TRBD2 (5 bases each). The germline V and J ends were trimmed by 3 bases and 4 bases, with 13 bases remaining between them. The germline V gene encodes CDR1 LNHDA and CDR2 SQIVND (reference sequence). The CDR3 runs 15 residues. The CDR3 DNA reads TGTGCCAGTAGTATTGGGACGCCCCGATACAATGAGCAGTTCTTC. Translation gives CASSIGTPRYNEQFF.

This clonotype was recorded many times. The library was built for alpha chains, so this beta chain is an off-target read and its size means little. This chain joins TRBV4-1 and TRBJ1-1; 7 bases align to TRBD1. CDR3 length: 11 amino acids. Germline CDR1 MGHRA, CDR2 YSYEKL. The J segment lost 8 bases and the V segment lost 6 bases, leaving 3 bases of the junction unmatched. This CDR3 is CASSHRGEAFF. In DNA, the CDR3 is TGCGCCAGCAGTCACAGGGGAGAAGCTTTCTTT.